This TCR beta chain was profiled in a study of OX40 agonist ivuxolimab in advanced cancers. Generated by immunoSEQ multiplex PCR, the TCRdb table keeps only in-frame clones and is missing some. The sample carries tens of thousands of clones, around 87% recorded once. Between the trimmed V and J ends, which lost 4 bases and 4 bases, there was a span of 21 bases. The CDR3 spans 16 residues. The germline V gene encodes CDR1 SGDLS and CDR2 YYNGEE. The input for sequencing was CD4+ or CD8+ T cells sorted from blood, taken in a trial of the OX40 agonist ivuxolimab. The clonotype originates from an adult with an advanced solid tumor such as melanoma, head and neck, liver or kidney cancer. The chain has TRBV9 and TRBJ2-7; D may correspond to TRBD1 or TRBD2 (6 bases each). CDR3 DNA sequence: TGTGCCAGCAGCCCCAGGTGGGAGGACAGTGCTTACGAGCAGTACTTC. As protein: CASSPRWEDSAYEQYF.